These 27 T cell receptor beta chains originate from one sample sequenced in a study of response to subunit inactivated influenza vaccine. MiXCR, applied by TCRdb to the RT-PCR reads, yields one record per CDR3 protein. Of around 200,000 distinct CDR3 sequences in the sample, around 9% were seen once. The sequencing used non-naive T cells sorted from PBMCs, collected on the day of vaccination. Source of these receptors: a man aged 50 or older who received an inactivated influenza vaccine.

A few counts support this clonotype. V gene TRBV28 combines with J gene TRBJ2-3; D uncertain. V lost 3 bases, J lost 3 bases, and 10 bases lay in between. The length of the CDR3 is 14 residues. Looked up from germline, CDR1 is MDHEN and CDR2 is SYDVKM. The CDR3 DNA is TGTGCCAGCAGTTTCCCCGGCAGGACAGATACGCAGTATTTT. Its protein is CASSFPGRTDTQYF. Full variable domain (remainder filled in from reference TRBV28 and TRBJ2-3): DVKVTQSSRYLVKRTGEKVFLECVQDMDHENMFWYRQDPGLGLRLIYFSYDVKMKEKGDIPEGYSVSREKKERFSLILESASTNQTSMYLCASSFPGRTDTQYFGPGTRLTVL.

This clonotype was recorded many times. The genes are TRBV27 and TRBJ2-2; D not resolved. V lost 10 bases to trimming and J lost 1 base, with 4 bases between them. This CDR3 is built from 11 residues. CDR1 and CDR2 (germline): MNHEY, SMNVEV (reference sequence). This chain's CDR3 is CATLNTGELFF. CDR3 DNA sequence: TGTGCCACCTTGAACACCGGGGAGCTGTTTTTT.

This clonotype was observed a few times. The chain links TRBV20-1 to TRBJ1-2; TRBD1 might be the D (6 bases). Germline values: CDR1 DFQATT, CDR2 SNEGSKA (reference sequence). This CDR3 is built from 14 residues. V shed 4 bases and J shed 2 bases, with 14 bases lying between them. CDR3 protein: CSAMFRQANYGYTF. As DNA, the CDR3 is TGCAGTGCTATGTTCCGACAGGCCAACTATGGCTACACCTTC.

The chain combines TRBV7-7 with TRBJ2-5; TRBD1 matches 7 bases. J lost 5 bases, V lost 5 bases, and 5 bases had no gene match. Germline CDR1 and CDR2: SSHAT and FNYEAQ (reference sequence). This CDR3 comprises 13 residues. This CDR3 is CASSRDRDETQYF. The CDR3, as DNA: TGTGCCAGCAGCAGAGACAGGGACGAGACCCAGTACTTC.

This clonotype appeared a few times. This rearrangement joins TRBV28 to TRBJ2-3, with D perhaps assigned TRBD1 or TRBD2 (5 bases each). The germline gives CDR1 MDHEN, CDR2 SYDVKM. V lost 7 bases and J 7 bases, leaving 18 bases between the germline ends. The CDR3 loop spans 14 amino acids. The CDR3 is CASIRNSGPNTQYF. The DNA of the CDR3 is TGTGCCAGCATTAGGAATTCGGGACCCAATACGCAGTATTTT. Combining the CDR3 with reference TRBV28 and TRBJ2-3 gives the whole variable domain DVKVTQSSRYLVKRTGEKVFLECVQDMDHENMFWYRQDPGLGLRLIYFSYDVKMKEKGDIPEGYSVSREKKERFSLILESASTNQTSMYLCASIRNSGPNTQYFGPGTRLTVL.

The chain employs TRBV6-1 and TRBJ1-1; 7 positions agree with TRBD1. CDR1 MNHNS and CDR2 SASEGT come from the germline V gene. V gave up 8 bases and J gave up 3 bases; unmatched junction bases: 9. The CDR3 is 14 residues long. The DNA for the CDR3 is TGTGCCAGCCTCGGAGGGGGCAGTTACACTGAAGCTTTCTTT. Its protein is CASLGGGSYTEAFF.

At least ten counts were recorded for this clonotype. V is TRBV7-9 and J is TRBJ2-1; 12 bases agree with TRBD2. CDR3 length equals 16 residues. The V gene end was trimmed by 4 bases and the J gene end by 4 bases; junction bases not matched to a gene: 5. The germline CDR1 and CDR2 sequences are SEHNR and FQNEAQ (reference sequence). CDR3 sequence: CASSSRLAGDYNEQFF. As DNA, the CDR3 is TGTGCCAGCAGCTCGCGACTAGCGGGGGATTACAATGAGCAGTTCTTC.

The chain carries TRBV20-1 and TRBJ1-1; D is unclear. CDR1 is DFQATT and CDR2 is SNEGSKA in the germline V gene (reference sequence). The CDR3 consists of 11 residues. V lost 4 bases and J 7 bases, leaving 10 bases between the germline ends. CDR3 protein: CSATRGFEAFF. CDR3 sequence (DNA): TGCAGTGCTACCCGTGGGTTTGAAGCTTTCTTT.

In this sample, this clonotype turned up many times. The chain recombines TRBV5-1 with TRBJ2-1; TRBD1 is a possible D gene (5 bases). Germline V gene lookup returns CDR1 SGHRS and CDR2 YFSETQ. The length of the CDR3 is 16 residues. V was cut by 0 bases and J by 0 bases, with 10 bases left in between. CDR3 DNA: TGCGCCAGCAGCTTGGTAGGGGATAGCTCCTACAATGAGCAGTTCTTC. Amino acid sequence: CASSLVGDSSYNEQFF.

The chain links TRBV5-1 to TRBJ2-1; TRBD2 aligns across 11 bases. The CDR3 consists of 16 residues. Trimming cost V 0 bases and J 6 bases; bases outside gene matches: 5. The germline V gene encodes CDR1 SGHRS and CDR2 YFSETQ. The CDR3 region is CASSLEGLAVSNEQFF. The CDR3 DNA reads as TGCGCCAGCAGCTTGGAGGGACTAGCGGTCTCCAATGAGCAGTTCTTC.

This clonotype came up a few times. The genes are TRBV27 and TRBJ1-4, with 12 positions matching TRBD1. The CDR3 is made up of 22 amino acids. Trimming cost V 1 base and J 0 bases; bases outside gene matches: 15. CDR1 and CDR2 from the germline V gene are MNHEY and SMNVEV (reference sequence). The CDR3: CASSLYGTGGFGRYATNEKLFF. In DNA form, the CDR3 reads TGTGCCAGCAGTTTATACGGGACAGGGGGCTTTGGACGTTACGCAACTAATGAAAAACTGTTTTTT.

The chain uses TRBV20-1 and TRBJ1-1; the D is unclear. The germline V and J ends were trimmed by 6 bases and 2 bases, with 7 bases remaining between them. Germline CDR1 reads DFQATT; CDR2 reads SNEGSKA (reference sequence). The CDR3 length is 11 residues. The CDR3 DNA sequence: TGCAGTGCCATCAGAAACACTGAAGCTTTCTTT. Protein: CSAIRNTEAFF.

The J gene is TRBJ1-5, the V gene TRBV20-1; D gene ambiguous. V lost 6 bases to trimming and J lost 4 bases, with 10 bases between them. This CDR3 is 12 amino acids long. Germline V lookup: CDR1 DFQATT, CDR2 SNEGSKA (reference sequence). In DNA form, the CDR3 reads TGCAGTGCATTACCCCCTAATCAGCCCCAGCATTTT. Amino acids: CSALPPNQPQHF.

There are many counts of this clonotype. CDR3 in DNA: TGTGCCAGCAGTTATCGGGGAACCAAAAACATTCAGTACTTC. Encoded protein: CASSYRGTKNIQYF. This sequence joins TRBV6-5 and TRBJ2-4; D is possibly TRBD2 (5 bases). V lost 3 bases and J 2 bases, leaving 8 bases between the germline ends. The CDR3 runs 14 residues. The germline V gene has CDR1 MNHEY and CDR2 SVGAGI.

Ten or more counts support this clonotype. This chain joins TRBV28 and TRBJ1-2; 7 bases match TRBD1. The CDR3 is 17 amino acids. J lost 0 bases, V lost 3 bases, and 10 bases had no gene match. In germline, CDR1 is MDHEN, CDR2 SYDVKM. CDR3 protein: CASSFTNLGTANYGYTF. CDR3 in DNA: TGTGCCAGCAGTTTCACCAACCTGGGGACAGCTAACTATGGCTACACCTTC.

This clonotype was seen at least ten times. The rearrangement joins TRBV7-9 to TRBJ1-4; TRBD1 might be the D (6 bases). The germline V gene has CDR1 SEHNR and CDR2 FQNEAQ (reference sequence). V was trimmed by 2 bases and J by 8 bases, leaving 12 bases between them. CDR3 length: 14 residues. CDR3 sequence (DNA): TGTGCCAGCAGCTTAAGGGGGTCCGACGAAAAACTGTTTTTT. Amino acid sequence: CASSLRGSDEKLFF.

The J gene is TRBJ1-1, the V gene TRBV9; 12 nucleotides match TRBD1. This CDR3 is built from 15 residues. In germline, CDR1 is SGDLS, CDR2 YYNGEE. V shed 4 bases, J shed 6 bases, and the junction held 7 bases outside the gene matches. The CDR3 loop is CASSHRGQGAAEAFF. The CDR3 DNA reads TGTGCCAGCAGCCACCGGGGACAGGGGGCGGCTGAAGCTTTCTTT.

This clonotype has a handful of counts. The chain joins TRBV20-1 to TRBJ1-2; D unresolved. CDR3 size: 14 residues. V lost 0 bases to trimming and J lost 5 bases, with 13 bases between them. Germline lookup yields CDR1 DFQATT and CDR2 SNEGSKA (reference sequence). The CDR3 DNA reads as TGCAGTGCTAGAGATCGGCCCTCAATGTATGGCTACACCTTC. Protein: CSARDRPSMYGYTF.

This clonotype appeared many times. The V gene is TRBV12-3 or TRBV12-4, the J gene TRBJ2-7; TRBD2 aligns across 10 bases. The CDR3 has 16 amino acids. The V and J ends lost 3 bases and 4 bases, in that order; junction bases with no gene match: 9. CDR3 sequence: CASSFSSGGAVYEQYF. In nucleotides, the CDR3 is TGTGCCAGCAGTTTCTCCAGCGGGGGGGCAGTTTACGAGCAGTACTTC.

This clonotype showed up many times. The chain uses TRBV4-2 and TRBJ1-1, with 10 positions matching TRBD1. V lost 3 bases to trimming and J lost 5 bases; unmatched junction nucleotides: 3. Germline values: CDR1 LGHNA, CDR2 YNFKEQ. This CDR3 contains 14 residues. CDR3 region: CASSQEDRGTEAFF. The CDR3 nucleotides read TGTGCCAGCAGCCAGGAGGACAGGGGGACTGAAGCTTTCTTT.

This clonotype has only a few counts. The chain uses TRBV19 and TRBJ2-3; D perhaps matches TRBD2 (6 bases). Germline V gene sequence: CDR1 LNHDA, CDR2 SQIVND (reference sequence). The CDR3 spans 14 residues. Trimming left V 6 bases short and J 2 bases short, with 12 bases between. The CDR3 reads CASSRTGATDTQYF. The CDR3 nucleotides are TGTGCCAGTAGCCGGACGGGAGCCACAGATACGCAGTATTTT.

V is TRBV12-3 or TRBV12-4 and J is TRBJ2-4; no definite D call. V lost 3 bases and J 1 base, leaving 7 bases between the germline ends. The CDR3 totals 14 residues. CDR3 loop: CASSFFGAKNIQYF. DNA of the CDR3: TGTGCCAGCAGTTTTTTCGGGGCCAAAAACATTCAGTACTTC.

This rearrangement joins TRBV21-1 to TRBJ2-6; TRBD1, the D gene given by the table, was not confirmed from the DNA. TRBV21-1 is shown as a pseudogene. The CDR3 runs 18 residues. CDR3 in DNA: TGTGCCAGCAGCAATCACACGACAGGCTCCCTTGGGGCCAACGTCCTGACTTTC. Its protein product is CASSNHTTGSLGANVLTF.

This clonotype was found a few times. V is TRBV7-2 and J is TRBJ1-1; D remains ambiguous. Trimming shortened V by 1 base and J by 2 bases, and 8 bases separated the two germline ends. The CDR3 runs 14 residues. CDR1 is SGHTA, CDR2 FQGNSA, per germline. In nucleotides, the CDR3 is TGTGCCAGCAGCTTAGGTCGGCATAACACTGAAGCTTTCTTT. Encoded protein: CASSLGRHNTEAFF.

This clonotype was recorded at least ten times. V usage is TRBV7-3 and J usage is TRBJ2-1, with D possibly called TRBD1 or TRBD2 (6 bases each). CDR1 and CDR2 (germline): SGHTA, FQGTGA. V dropped 5 bases and J dropped 10 bases, with 18 bases sitting between them. The CDR3 has 14 amino acids. The CDR3 region is CASSPQTGALEQFF. CDR3 coding DNA: TGTGCCAGCAGCCCCCAGACGGGGGCCCTCGAGCAGTTCTTC.

This chain uses TRBV15 with TRBJ1-4, with D unresolved. The CDR3 length is 17 residues. Per germline, CDR1 LNHNV and CDR2 YYDKDF (reference sequence). With 1 base removed from V and 3 bases from J, the gap between germline ends came to 15 bases. Here the CDR3 reads CATSRVGVLKSNEKLFF. CDR3 DNA: TGTGCCACCAGCAGAGTTGGGGTTCTTAAGTCTAATGAAAAACTGTTTTTT.

This clonotype was counted a few times. The chain couples TRBV28 to TRBJ2-7; 9 positions agree with TRBD2. The CDR3 has 14 residues. Per germline, CDR1 MDHEN and CDR2 SYDVKM. V gave up 2 bases and J gave up 4 bases; unmatched junction bases: 3. CDR3 amino acids: CASSLGTSNYEQYF. The CDR3 nucleotides are TGTGCCAGCAGTTTAGGGACTAGCAATTACGAGCAGTACTTC.